The entry below gives a single TCR beta chain sequence along with its context. The antigen is undetermined. Extracted RNA was reverse transcribed into cDNA, the sequencing template. Clones were sequenced by immunoSEQ multiplex PCR, and TCRdb holds only the in-frame ones, with some missing. The repertoire holds some 200,000 clones, with under 60% as singletons. The data stem from a study of CD8+ T cells in alopecia areata. The sample's treatment: oral pan-JAK inhibitor, 5-10 mg twice daily. The study's findings and limits: Scalp and blood samples kept many expanded lesional clones throughout tofacitinib.

The V gene lost 3 bases and the J gene lost 2 bases, with 7 bases spanning the gap. The CDR3 loop spans 13 amino acids. The germline CDR1 and CDR2 sequences are LGHNA and YNFKEQ. The sequence came from a human donor with alopecia areata. Sequenced material: CD8+ T cells sorted from blood, taken at week 24, from a patient treated with tofacitinib. The chain recombines TRBV4-2 with TRBJ1-2; D gene uncertain. CDR3 residues: CASSHRENYGYTF. The DNA for the CDR3 is TGTGCCAGCAGCCATAGGGAGAACTATGGCTACACCTTC.